These 19 T cell receptor beta chains were sequenced from one sample in a study of blood T cell repertoires in COVID-19. Assay: immunoSEQ multiplex PCR; the TCRdb copy retains only in-frame clones and omits some. Seen here are fewer than 55,000 clones, roughly 86% observed once, and the top ten hold roughly 2.1%. Material: peripheral blood. The receptors were gathered from a woman between 55 and 75 years old with acute or convalescent COVID-19.

The V call is TRBV19, the J call TRBJ1-1; D possibly corresponds to TRBD1 (6 bases). Germline V gives CDR1 LNHDA, CDR2 SQIVND (reference sequence). The CDR3 runs 16 residues. V was cut by 3 bases and J by 1 base, with 15 bases left in between. Here the CDR3 DNA reads TGTGCCAGTAGTATTGGCCGGAGGACAGCGAACACTGAAGCTTTCTTT. Protein product: CASSIGRRTANTEAFF.

The chain links TRBV11-2 to TRBJ1-1, with a tentative D call TRBD1 (5 bases). V was trimmed by 1 base and J by 1 base, leaving 10 bases between them. Germline lookup yields CDR1 SGHAT and CDR2 FQNNGV. The CDR3 length is 15 residues. The CDR3 sequence is CASSLARGTNTEAFF. CDR3 DNA sequence: TGTGCCAGCAGCTTAGCCCGGGGGACGAACACTGAAGCTTTCTTT. The full variable domain, completed using reference TRBV11-2 and TRBJ1-1, is EAGVAQSPRYKIIEKRQSVAFWCNPISGHATLYWYQQILGQGPKLLIQFQNNGVVDDSQLPKDRFSAERLKGVDSTLKIQPAKLEDSAVYLCASSLARGTNTEAFFGQGTRLTVV.

The CDR3 sequence is CASSYLTGLGRSNEKLFF. Written as DNA, the CDR3 is TGCGCCAGCAGCTACTTAACAGGGTTGGGGAGAAGTAATGAAAAACTGTTTTTT. This chain uses TRBV5-1 with TRBJ1-4; D might be TRBD1 (6 bases). This CDR3 is 18 amino acids long. The V end was cut by 3 bases, the J end by 4 bases, with 22 bases between. CDR1 SGHRS and CDR2 YFSETQ come from the germline V gene.

Of note for this clone: Additional DNA sequences in this sample encode the identical CDR3. V usage is TRBV18 and J usage is TRBJ1-1; 8 bases match TRBD1. CDR1 is KGHSH, CDR2 LQKENI, per germline. V trimming: 6 bases; J trimming: 4 bases; junction bases outside the gene matches: 4. This CDR3 region has 13 residues. The CDR3 is CASSQGQGTEAFF. DNA of the CDR3: TGTGCCAGCTCGCAAGGACAGGGCACTGAAGCTTTCTTT. The entire variable domain, with the rest obtained from reference TRBV18 and TRBJ1-1, is as follows: NAGVMQNPRHLVRRRGQEARLRCSPMKGHSHVYWYRQLPEEGLKFMVYLQKENIIDESGMPKERFSAEFPKEGPSILRIQQVVRGDSAAYFCASSQGQGTEAFFGQGTRLTVV.

V is TRBV3-1 (or the pseudogene TRBV3-2) and J is TRBJ1-2; D is unresolved. V gave up 3 bases and J gave up 4 bases, with 12 bases separating them. CDR1 and CDR2 (germline): LGHDT, YNNKEL (reference sequence). This CDR3 has 14 amino acids. Written as DNA, the CDR3 is TGTGCCAGCAGCCAGAGGGTGGGTCCCTATGGCTACACCTTC. This codes for CASSQRVGPYGYTF.

The rearrangement links TRBV19 to TRBJ1-2; unclear D gene. V lost 4 bases, J lost 2 bases, and 14 bases lay in between. Germline V gene lookup returns CDR1 LNHDA and CDR2 SQIVND (reference sequence). CDR3 length: 15 amino acids. The CDR3 DNA is TGTGCCAGTAGTAGGAGAGGCAGTGGAAACTATGGCTACACCTTC. This translates into CASSRRGSGNYGYTF. Supplemented by reference TRBV19 and TRBJ1-2, the full variable domain reads DGGITQSPKYLFRKEGQNVTLSCEQNLNHDAMYWYRQDPGQGLRLIYYSQIVNDFQKGDIAEGYSVSREKKESFPLTVTSAQKNPTAFYLCASSRRGSGNYGYTFGSGTRLTVV.

The V and J genes are TRBV3-1 (or the pseudogene TRBV3-2) and TRBJ1-2, with TRBD1 as a possible D gene (6 bases). Per the germline V gene, CDR1 is LGHDT and CDR2 is YNNKEL (reference sequence). The CDR3 is 14 residues long. Trimming took off 4 bases at V and 5 bases at J, with 14 bases between the two ends. CDR3 coding DNA: TGTGCCAGCAGCCCTGTTGACAGGACGTATGGCTACACCTTC. It specifies CASSPVDRTYGYTF.

The rearrangement uses TRBV4-2 and TRBJ1-4; TRBD1 matches at 7 bases. Germline CDR1 is LGHNA and CDR2 is YNFKEQ. The CDR3 covers 17 residues. V lost 3 bases to trimming and J lost 0 bases; unmatched junction nucleotides: 7. CDR3: CASSQETGRSTNEKLFF. The CDR3 nucleotides read TGTGCCAGCAGCCAGGAGACAGGGAGATCAACTAATGAAAAACTGTTTTTT.

This sequence joins TRBV29-1 and TRBJ1-5, with unresolved D. This CDR3 has 13 residues. The germline V gene encodes CDR1 SQVTM and CDR2 ANQGSEA. The V end lost 7 bases, the J end lost 3 bases, and 13 bases lay between the germline ends. The CDR3 sequence is CSAADHPNQPQHF. The CDR3 nucleotides are TGCAGCGCAGCGGATCACCCCAATCAGCCCCAGCATTTT.

The chain has TRBV5-1 and TRBJ2-2; perhaps TRBD2 as D (5 bases). The V and J ends lost 3 bases and 7 bases respectively, with 10 bases between them. CDR1 is SGHRS and CDR2 is YFSETQ in the germline V gene. The CDR3 sequence is 13 residues long. CDR3 residues: CASSSEVVGELFF. As DNA, the CDR3 is TGCGCCAGCAGCTCGGAGGTCGTCGGGGAGCTGTTTTTT.

V gene TRBV27 combines with J gene TRBJ1-2, with D possibly being TRBD1 (6 bases). The CDR3 spans 11 residues. Trimming stripped 6 bases from V and 8 bases from J, with 10 bases between. Germline V lookup: CDR1 MNHEY, CDR2 SMNVEV (reference sequence). The CDR3 DNA is TGTGCCAGCAGCCAGGGGAGCGGCTACACCTTC. It translates to CASSQGSGYTF.

The chain links TRBV7-2 to TRBJ1-6; D is ambiguous. The CDR3 sequence is 14 residues long. The ends were cut back, 1 base at V and 4 bases at J, with 5 bases in the middle. The V gene's germline CDR1 is SGHTA and CDR2 FQGNSA. The CDR3 DNA follows: TGTGCCAGCAGCTTAGTAATGTATAATTCACCCCTCCACTTT. Encoded protein: CASSLVMYNSPLHF. Full variable domain (outside the CDR3, taken from reference TRBV7-2 and TRBJ1-6): GAGVSQSPSNKVTEKGKDVELRCDPISGHTALYWYRQSLGQGLEFLIYFQGNSAPDKSGLPSDRFSAERTGGSVSTLTIQRTQQEDSAVYLCASSLVMYNSPLHFGNGTRLTVT.

The V call is TRBV18, the J call TRBJ2-2, with 7 bases that match TRBD2. Germline values: CDR1 KGHSH, CDR2 LQKENI. Trimming took 0 bases from V and 5 from J; bases not matched to a gene: 6. The CDR3 sequence is 16 residues long. The CDR3: CASSPPSLALTGELFF. In DNA form, the CDR3 reads TGTGCCAGCTCACCACCTTCACTAGCGTTGACCGGGGAGCTGTTTTTT.

This clone was seen only a few times. This chain connects TRBV25-1 to TRBJ1-2; 10 nucleotides line up with TRBD1. Unmatched junction bases numbered 11, after V lost 4 bases and J lost 0 bases. The CDR3 has 18 amino acids. Germline V gene sequence: CDR1 MGHDK, CDR2 SYGVNS. CDR3 loop: CASSGNRGQGVANYGYTF. The CDR3 nucleotides read TGTGCCAGCAGTGGAAACAGAGGACAGGGGGTAGCTAACTATGGCTACACCTTC.

The CDR3 spells CASSPTGQTIVGNIQYF. The CDR3, as DNA: TGTGCCAGCAGCCCGACGGGACAGACAATTGTAGGTAACATTCAGTACTTC. This chain links TRBV3-1 (or the pseudogene TRBV3-2) with TRBJ2-4, with TRBD1 matching 7 bases. With 4 bases clipped from V and 7 bases from J, the junction kept 16 bases outside the gene matches. In germline, CDR1 is LGHDT, CDR2 YNNKEL (reference sequence). The CDR3 is made up of 17 amino acids.

J is TRBJ2-3 and V is TRBV6-5, with TRBD1 identical over 8 bases. There are 14 residues in the CDR3. V dropped 7 bases and J dropped 0; count of bases not matched to a gene: 3. Germline loops: CDR1 MNHEY, CDR2 SVGAGI. The CDR3 DNA reads as TGTGCCAGCAAGTCAGGGGGCAGCACAGATACGCAGTATTTT. It codes for CASKSGGSTDTQYF.

This clone was detected once. V is TRBV3-1 (or the pseudogene TRBV3-2) and J is TRBJ2-1; D is undetermined. This CDR3 region has 17 residues. V was pared by 2 bases and J by 6 bases, with 20 bases between. The V gene's germline CDR1 is LGHDT and CDR2 YNNKEL (reference sequence). The CDR3 nucleotides are TGTGCCAGCAGCCAAAGAACCGGGTCTGGCTTCTCCAATGAGCAGTTCTTC. It encodes CASSQRTGSGFSNEQFF.

The table lists this clone with a count of one. The rearrangement uses TRBV7-3 and TRBJ2-1; D unclear. V lost 3 bases, J lost 0 bases, and 9 bases lay in between. The CDR3 sequence is 15 residues long. From germline, CDR1 is SGHTA and CDR2 FQGTGA. The CDR3: CASSLLQSSYNEQFF. Written as DNA, the CDR3 is TGTGCCAGCAGCTTGTTACAGAGCTCCTACAATGAGCAGTTCTTC.

The J gene is TRBJ1-5, the V gene TRBV5-1; D is unclear. There are 17 residues in the CDR3. The germline V gene has CDR1 SGHRS and CDR2 YFSETQ. The V end lost 0 bases, the J end lost 7 bases, and 20 bases lay between the germline ends. This CDR3 is CASSLVFSIGSGQPQHF. CDR3 sequence (DNA): TGCGCCAGCAGCTTGGTATTTTCGATAGGGTCGGGGCAGCCCCAGCATTTT.